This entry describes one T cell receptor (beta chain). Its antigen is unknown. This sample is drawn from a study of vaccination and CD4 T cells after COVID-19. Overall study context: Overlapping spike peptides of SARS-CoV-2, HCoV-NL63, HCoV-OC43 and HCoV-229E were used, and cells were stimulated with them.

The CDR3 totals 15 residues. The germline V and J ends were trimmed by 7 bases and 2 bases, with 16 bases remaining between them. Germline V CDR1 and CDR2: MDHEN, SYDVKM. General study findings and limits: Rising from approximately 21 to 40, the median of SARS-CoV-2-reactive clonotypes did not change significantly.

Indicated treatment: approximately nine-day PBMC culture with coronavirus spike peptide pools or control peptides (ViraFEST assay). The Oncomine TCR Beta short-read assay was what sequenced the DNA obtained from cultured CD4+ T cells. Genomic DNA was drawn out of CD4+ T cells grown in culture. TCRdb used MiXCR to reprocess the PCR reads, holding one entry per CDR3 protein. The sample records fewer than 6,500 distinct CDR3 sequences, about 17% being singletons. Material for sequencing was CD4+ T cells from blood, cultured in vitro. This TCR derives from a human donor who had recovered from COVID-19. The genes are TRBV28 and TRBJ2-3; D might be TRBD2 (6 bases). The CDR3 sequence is CASKGLGGITDTQYF. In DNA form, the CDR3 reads TGTGCCAGCAAAGGGTTGGGCGGGATCACAGATACGCAGTATTTT.